What follows are 8 T cell receptor beta chains derived from one specimen sequenced in a study of T-cell reconstitution after alpha-beta-depleted transplantation in children. Preparation of the TCRbeta library involved a method that used unique molecular identifiers. One entry per CDR3 protein results from TCRdb running MiXCR on the PCR reads. The repertoire has 450,000 to 600,000 distinct CDR3 sequences, approximately 20% of them found once; the top ten carry roughly 3.3%. Here the sequenced sample was PBMCs from the stem cell graft donor, taken from the stem cell graft. The receptors were sampled from a human donor who donated a stem cell graft to a child with acute lymphoblastic leukemia.

The V and J genes are TRBV5-1 and TRBJ2-4; D not resolved. Germline CDR1 reads SGHRS; CDR2 reads YFSETQ. This CDR3 is built from 18 residues. V was clipped by 0 bases and J by 3 bases, with 19 bases between them. The CDR3: CASSLEAVGSLGKNIQYF. The CDR3 bases are TGCGCCAGCAGCTTGGAGGCAGTCGGGTCGCTTGGCAAAAACATTCAGTACTTC.

This clonotype was seen at least ten times. The CDR3 is CASSYGPGSYEQYF. CDR3 in DNA: TGTGCCAGCAGTTACGGTCCAGGTTCCTACGAGCAGTACTTC. This chain links TRBV6-5 with TRBJ2-7; no reliable D call. Trimming removed 2 bases from V and 1 base from J, with 9 bases in between. Germline-derived CDR1 and CDR2 are MNHEY and SVGAGI. This CDR3 spans 14 amino acids.

This clonotype turned up a few times. V and J are TRBV7-9 and TRBJ2-5; tentatively, D is TRBD1 (6 bases). V lost 5 bases and J lost 4, with 17 bases in between. CDR1 SEHNR and CDR2 FQNEAQ come from the germline V gene (reference sequence). The CDR3 consists of 15 residues. CDR3 in amino acids: CASSPEQGRGETQYF. Here the CDR3 DNA reads TGTGCCAGCAGCCCCGAACAGGGTCGAGGAGAGACCCAGTACTTC.

This clonotype was picked up a small number of times. The J gene is TRBJ1-4, the V gene TRBV29-1; D perhaps matches TRBD1 (6 bases). V lost 5 bases to trimming and J lost 6 bases, with 7 bases between them. The CDR3 consists of 11 residues. CDR1 and CDR2 from the germline V gene are SQVTM and ANQGSEA. CDR3 residues: CSVWTDEKLFF. Here the CDR3 DNA reads TGCAGCGTTTGGACAGATGAAAAACTGTTTTTT.

The J gene is TRBJ1-4, the V gene TRBV11-2; D gene uncertain. This CDR3 has 16 amino acids. Germline V gene lookup returns CDR1 SGHAT and CDR2 FQNNGV. V was trimmed by 5 bases and J by 0 bases, leaving 13 bases between them. The chain's CDR3 is CASSPWQVATNEKLFF. The DNA for the CDR3 is TGTGCCAGCAGCCCCTGGCAGGTTGCAACTAATGAAAAACTGTTTTTT.

This clonotype was picked up a small number of times. The rearrangement uses TRBV14 and TRBJ2-5; perhaps TRBD2 as D (5 bases). Trimming removed 4 bases from V and 2 bases from J, with 11 bases in between. This CDR3 is 14 amino acids long. CDR1 SGHDN and CDR2 FVKESK come from the germline V gene. CDR3 in DNA: TGTGCCAGCAGCCGGACGCGGGTTCAAGAGACCCAGTACTTC. Protein: CASSRTRVQETQYF.

This sequence joins TRBV5-1 and TRBJ2-2; D is unclear. Germline V gene sequence: CDR1 SGHRS, CDR2 YFSETQ. This CDR3 contains 14 residues. Trimming took off 4 bases at V and 5 bases at J, with 12 bases between the two ends. The CDR3 region is CASSPTDGTGELFF. The DNA of the CDR3 is TGCGCCAGCAGCCCTACGGACGGGACCGGGGAGCTGTTTTTT.

V is TRBV27 and J is TRBJ2-1, with a possible D match to TRBD2 (6 bases). The V gene's germline CDR1 is MNHEY and CDR2 SMNVEV (reference sequence). The CDR3 runs to 15 residues. The germline V and J ends were trimmed by 4 bases and 4 bases, with 14 bases remaining between them. The CDR3 DNA reads as TGTGCCAGCAGTTCTATAGCGGATCTATACAATGAGCAGTTCTTC. Protein: CASSSIADLYNEQFF.